The sequence of this T cell receptor beta chain was determined in a study of radiotherapy plus CTLA-4 blockade in lung cancer. Study overall: Objective responses were recorded in about 18% of patients, with disease control recorded in roughly 31%.

Libraries were prepared by immunoSEQ multiplex PCR; TCRdb keeps only in-frame clonotypes and omits some of them. The sample lists under 65,000 clones, about 77% seen once, with 2% to 3% in the top ten. The sequences come from peripheral blood, collected from a patient treated with radiotherapy plus ipilimumab. The sequence was collected from a human donor with non-small cell lung cancer whose response to radiotherapy plus ipilimumab could not be evaluated.

CDR3 amino acids: CASSLTGQGAYNEQFF. DNA of the CDR3: TGTGCCAGCAGCTTAACGGGGCAGGGGGCCTACAATGAGCAGTTCTTC. The chain uses TRBV7-3 and TRBJ2-1; 7 nucleotides line up with TRBD1. The CDR3 is 16 residues long. Germline V gene sequence: CDR1 SGHTA, CDR2 FQGTGA. J gave up 2 bases and V 0 bases, and 4 bases lay outside the gene matches. Using reference TRBV7-3 and TRBJ2-1 for the parts outside the CDR3, the full variable domain is GAGVSQTPSNKVTEKGKYVELRCDPISGHTALYWYRQSLGQGPEFLIYFQGTGAADDSGLPNDRFFAVRPEGSVSTLKIQRTERGDSAVYLCASSLTGQGAYNEQFFGPGTRLTVL.